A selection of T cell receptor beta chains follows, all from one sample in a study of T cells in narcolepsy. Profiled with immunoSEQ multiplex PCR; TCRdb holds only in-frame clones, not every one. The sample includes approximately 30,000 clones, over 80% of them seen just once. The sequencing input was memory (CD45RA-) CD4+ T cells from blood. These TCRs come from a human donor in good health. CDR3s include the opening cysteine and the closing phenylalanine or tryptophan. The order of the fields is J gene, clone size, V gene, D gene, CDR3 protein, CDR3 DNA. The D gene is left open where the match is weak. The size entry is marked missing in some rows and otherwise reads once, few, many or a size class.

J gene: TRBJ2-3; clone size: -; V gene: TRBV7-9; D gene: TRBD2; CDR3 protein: CASSLNSGVTDTQYF; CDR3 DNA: TGTGCCAGCAGCTTAAATAGCGGGGTGACAGATACGCAGTATTTT
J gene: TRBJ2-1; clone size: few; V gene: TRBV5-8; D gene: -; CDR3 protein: CASSLMHGNEQFF; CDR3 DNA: TGTGCCAGCAGCTTGATGCACGGCAATGAGCAGTTCTTC
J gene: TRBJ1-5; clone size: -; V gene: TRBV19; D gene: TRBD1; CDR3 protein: CASSIGWDRDGNQPQHF; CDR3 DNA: TGTGCCAGTAGTATAGGTTGGGACAGGGATGGCAATCAGCCCCAGCATTTT
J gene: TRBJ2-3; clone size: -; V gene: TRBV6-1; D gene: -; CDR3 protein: CASSGRGRGTDTQYF; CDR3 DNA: TGTGCCAGCAGTGGGAGGGGCAGAGGCACAGATACGCAGTATTTT
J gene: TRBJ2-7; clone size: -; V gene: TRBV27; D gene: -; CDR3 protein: CASSLMWGDEQYF; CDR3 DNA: TGTGCCAGCAGTTTAATGTGGGGTGACGAGCAGTACTTC
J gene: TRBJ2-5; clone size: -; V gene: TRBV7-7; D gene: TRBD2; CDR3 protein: CASSAGVETQYF; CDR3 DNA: TGTGCCAGCAGCGCGGGGGTTGAGACCCAGTACTTC
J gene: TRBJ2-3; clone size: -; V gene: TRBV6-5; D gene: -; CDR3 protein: CASSYGGASTDTQYF; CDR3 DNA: TGTGCCAGCAGTTACGGGGGGGCGAGCACAGATACGCAGTATTTT
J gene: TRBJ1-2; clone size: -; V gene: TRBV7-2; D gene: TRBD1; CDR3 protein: CASSQGQAPYGYTF; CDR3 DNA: TGTGCCAGCAGCCAAGGACAGGCCCCTTATGGCTACACCTTC
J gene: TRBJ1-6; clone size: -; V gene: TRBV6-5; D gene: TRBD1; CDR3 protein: CASTDRGVNNSPLHF; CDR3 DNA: TGTGCCAGCACGGACAGGGGGGTGAATAATTCACCCCTCCACTTT
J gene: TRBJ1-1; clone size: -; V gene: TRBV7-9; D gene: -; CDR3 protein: CASSLDGGTEAFF; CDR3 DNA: TGTGCCAGCAGCTTAGACGGGGGGACTGAAGCTTTCTTT
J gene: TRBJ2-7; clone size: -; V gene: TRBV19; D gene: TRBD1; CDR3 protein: CASRRTGTYEQYF; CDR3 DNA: TGTGCCAGTAGGAGGACAGGGACTTACGAGCAGTACTTC